Only a few counts were recorded for the clone carrying this T cell receptor beta chain. This entry is derived from a study of CD8+ T cells in alopecia areata. CDR1 and CDR2 (germline): DFQATT, SNEGSKA (reference sequence). The V gene lost 4 bases and the J gene lost 6 bases, with 6 bases spanning the gap. This CDR3 is 10 amino acids long. Treatment denoted: oral pan-JAK inhibitor, 5-10 mg twice daily. Sequencing used cDNA as its template, made by extracting RNA and reverse transcribing it. Generated by immunoSEQ multiplex PCR, the TCRdb table keeps only in-frame clones and is missing some. The sample yields about 190,000 clones, approximately 60% seen once.

This sequence originates from a human donor with alopecia areata. The gene calls are TRBV20-1 and TRBJ1-2, with D uncertain. The sequenced sample was CD4+ T cells sorted from blood, obtained at week 4, from a patient treated with tofacitinib. Here the CDR3 DNA reads TGCAGTGCTAACCTGCATGGCTACACCTTC. This gives the protein CSANLHGYTF.